The 30 T cell receptor beta chains below all came from one sample that was sequenced in a study of radiotherapy plus CTLA-4 blockade in lung cancer. Repertoires were generated with immunoSEQ multiplex PCR, while TCRdb's copy carries only in-frame clones and drops some. The table lists tens of thousands of clones, less than 85% of them singletons. This sample comprised peripheral blood, obtained from a patient treated with radiotherapy plus ipilimumab. The receptors originated from a human donor with non-small cell lung cancer whose response to radiotherapy plus ipilimumab could not be evaluated. Some clones in this sample may be carry-over from other donors' samples.

This chain connects TRBV7-2 to TRBJ1-6; 8 bases agree with TRBD1. V shed 5 bases and J 7 bases; nucleotides not matched to a gene: 10. This CDR3 is 16 amino acids long. Per germline, CDR1 SGHTA and CDR2 FQGNSA. This chain's CDR3 is CASSPEGGTGNSPLHF. The CDR3 nucleotides read TGTGCCAGCAGCCCCGAGGGAGGGACAGGAAATTCACCCCTCCACTTT.

The chain combines TRBV6-5 with TRBJ1-1, with 7 nucleotides matching TRBD1. Trimming removed 4 bases from V and 7 bases from J; junction bases left unmatched: 6. Per the germline V gene, CDR1 is MNHEY and CDR2 is SVGAGI. The CDR3 covers 13 residues. The CDR3 is CASSWGRDSEAFF. The CDR3 coding sequence is TGTGCCAGCAGTTGGGGCCGGGACAGTGAAGCTTTCTTT.

V and J are TRBV27 and TRBJ2-5, with TRBD1 as a possible D gene (5 bases). V was pared by 4 bases and J by 5 bases, with 20 bases between. CDR1 and CDR2 from the germline V gene are MNHEY and SMNVEV (reference sequence). This CDR3 comprises 16 residues. CDR3 protein: CASSYYPLRATETQYF. The CDR3 region has the DNA TGTGCCAGCAGTTACTACCCCCTCAGGGCGACGGAGACCCAGTACTTC.

The rearrangement uses TRBV5-4 and TRBJ1-6; D is ambiguous. The CDR3 runs 15 residues. Germline V CDR1 and CDR2: SGHNT, YYREEE (reference sequence). Trimming cost V 4 bases and J 6 bases, with 14 bases left between them. The CDR3: CASSTWGGGNSPLHF. CDR3 nucleotides: TGTGCCAGCAGCACCTGGGGAGGTGGTAATTCACCCCTCCACTTT.

The CDR3 loop reads CASTSLGSLWTASYEQYF. The CDR3 DNA follows: TGTGCCAGCACTTCCTTGGGGTCCCTCTGGACAGCCTCCTACGAGCAGTACTTC. The chain joins TRBV27 to TRBJ2-7; a weak D match, TRBD1 (6 bases). The V and J ends lost 7 bases and 0 bases respectively, with 25 bases between them. From germline, CDR1 is MNHEY and CDR2 SMNVEV (reference sequence). The CDR3 loop spans 18 amino acids.

The genes are TRBV5-6 and TRBJ2-7; D might be TRBD1 (6 bases). CDR1 is SGHDT and CDR2 is YYEEEE in the germline V gene. V was clipped by 2 bases and J by 3 bases, with 12 bases between them. The CDR3 runs 14 residues. The CDR3, as DNA: TGTGCCAGCAGCTTACAGGGAAAGTTCTACGAGCAGTACTTC. It encodes CASSLQGKFYEQYF.

The chain links TRBV7-6 to TRBJ2-7, with a tentative D call TRBD2 (6 bases). The CDR3 totals 14 residues. With 2 bases removed from V and 3 bases from J, the gap between germline ends came to 11 bases. The V gene's germline CDR1 is SGHVS and CDR2 FNYEAQ. In DNA form, the CDR3 reads TGTGCCAGCAGCTTAAAGGACGGGGGCTACGAGCAGTACTTC. The encoded protein is CASSLKDGGYEQYF.

This clone was seen just once. The rearrangement uses TRBV6-1 and TRBJ1-2; D remains unclear. CDR1 and CDR2 (germline): MNHNS, SASEGT. This CDR3 has 12 amino acids. V gave up 2 bases and J gave up 4 bases, with 5 bases separating them. DNA of the CDR3: TGTGCCAGCAGTGAATCCCGCTATGGCTACACCTTC. It is translated as CASSESRYGYTF.

The J gene is TRBJ1-6, the V gene TRBV11-2; D remains ambiguous. The germline V and J ends were trimmed by 5 bases and 9 bases, with 11 bases remaining between them. Germline V lookup: CDR1 SGHAT, CDR2 FQNNGV. There are 13 residues in the CDR3. The CDR3 sequence: CASSPEGVSPLHF. The DNA for the CDR3 is TGTGCCAGCAGCCCAGAGGGTGTTTCACCCCTCCACTTT.

The rearrangement joins TRBV6-5 to TRBJ2-7; a weak D match, TRBD1 (6 bases). Germline V CDR1 and CDR2: MNHEY, SVGAGI. CDR3 length equals 13 residues. Between the trimmed V and J ends, which lost 5 bases and 9 bases, there was a span of 17 bases. The CDR3 DNA reads TGTGCCAGCAGTGAAGGTGCAGGGGTGTGGCAGTACTTC. The encoded protein is CASSEGAGVWQYF.

Of note for this clone: With a much larger clone just one base away, this may be a read error. The V and J genes are TRBV7-2 and TRBJ2-7; D ambiguous. V lost 1 base and J 0 bases, leaving 7 bases between the germline ends. Germline CDR1 SGHTA, CDR2 FQGNSA. The CDR3 has 14 residues. The CDR3, as DNA: TGTGCCAGCAGCTTAGGGCGGAGCTCCTACGAGCAGTACTTC. Translating gives CASSLGRSSYEQYF.

In this sample, this clone turned up a few times. CDR3 region: CASSSRTAAYGYTF. CDR3 in DNA: TGTGCCAGCAGTTCACGGACAGCTGCATATGGCTACACCTTC. V is TRBV6-9 and J is TRBJ1-2, with D possibly TRBD1 on 6 matching bases. Trimming took 4 bases from V and 5 from J, leaving 14 bases between them. The CDR3 runs to 14 residues. Germline loops: CDR1 MNHGY, CDR2 SVAAGI.

The rearrangement uses TRBV7-3 and TRBJ1-2; D unclear. The CDR3 has 12 residues. The germline CDR1 and CDR2 sequences are SGHTA and FQGTGA. Trimming removed 1 base at V and 8 bases at J, with 8 bases between. DNA for the CDR3: TGTGCCAGCAGCTTAAGCGGCGAGGGCTACACCTTC. It codes for CASSLSGEGYTF.

This chain links TRBV2 with TRBJ2-2; TRBD1 agrees at 8 bases. J lost 5 bases, V lost 7 bases, and 9 bases had no gene match. The CDR3 loop spans 15 amino acids. The germline CDR1 and CDR2 sequences are SNHLY and FYNNEI. The CDR3 region is CASTGPRQGTGELFF. The CDR3 DNA is TGTGCCAGCACCGGCCCCCGACAGGGGACCGGGGAGCTGTTTTTT.

This clone was seen a few times. J is TRBJ1-1 and V is TRBV7-9; D perhaps matches TRBD1 (6 bases). CDR3 length equals 12 residues. Germline CDR1 is SEHNR and CDR2 is FQNEAQ (reference sequence). V was cut by 4 bases and J by 8 bases, with 11 bases left in between. CDR3 in DNA: TGTGCCAGCAGCTACCAGGGGCCCGAAGCTTTCTTT. It yields the protein CASSYQGPEAFF.

This chain joins TRBV28 and TRBJ2-1; the match to TRBD1 covers 7 bases. Germline V gives CDR1 MDHEN, CDR2 SYDVKM. CDR3 size: 13 residues. With V trimmed by 10 bases and J by 0 bases, 3 bases remained unmatched. For the CDR3, the DNA is TGTGCCATCAGGGGGAGCTCCTACAATGAGCAGTTCTTC. Protein sequence: CAIRGSSYNEQFF.

The V and J genes are TRBV5-1 and TRBJ1-3; D not resolved. The CDR3 consists of 15 residues. The germline CDR1 and CDR2 sequences are SGHRS and YFSETQ. The germline V and J ends were trimmed by 0 bases and 0 bases, with 7 bases remaining between them. The chain's CDR3 is CASSLERGSGNTIYF. CDR3 coding DNA: TGCGCCAGCAGCTTGGAGCGGGGCTCTGGAAACACCATATATTTT.

The chain has TRBV5-1 and TRBJ1-1, with D unresolved. V was trimmed by 0 bases and J by 6 bases, leaving 15 bases between them. CDR1 is SGHRS, CDR2 YFSETQ, per germline. CDR3 length equals 15 residues. The CDR3 loop is CASSLEGPGGAEAFF. As DNA, the CDR3 is TGCGCCAGCAGCTTGGAAGGTCCGGGCGGGGCTGAAGCTTTCTTT.

This clone ranks as medium-sized (0.01 to 0.1%). CDR3: CASSIGPLENNEQFF. The CDR3 DNA sequence: TGTGCCAGTAGTATTGGCCCCCTTGAAAACAATGAGCAGTTCTTC. The chain recombines TRBV19 with TRBJ2-1; D not certain. This CDR3 has 15 residues. V lost 3 bases and J lost 5, with 14 bases in between. Germline V gene data show CDR1 as LNHDA and CDR2 as SQIVND (reference sequence).

This clone was recorded only once. This chain uses TRBV7-2 with TRBJ2-1, with TRBD2 identical over 9 bases. The length of the CDR3 is 16 residues. Germline values: CDR1 SGHTA, CDR2 FQGNSA. V shed 2 bases and J 9 bases; nucleotides not matched to a gene: 11. The CDR3 coding sequence is TGTGCCAGCAGCTTATCAGGGACTAGCACCCTCGGTGAGCAGTTCTTC. It specifies CASSLSGTSTLGEQFF.

This clone was recorded at least ten times. V gene TRBV4-1 combines with J gene TRBJ2-1; D is ambiguous. With 0 bases removed from V and 0 bases from J, the gap between germline ends came to 9 bases. The CDR3 is 16 residues long. The germline V gene has CDR1 MGHRA and CDR2 YSYEKL. CDR3 nucleotide sequence: TGCGCCAGCAGCCAAGAGGCGGAGAGCTCCTACAATGAGCAGTTCTTC. Its translation is CASSQEAESSYNEQFF.

The CDR3 nucleotides read TGTGCCAGCAGTTACTTGACCGCGGAGGATGGCTACACCTTC. As protein: CASSYLTAEDGYTF. V is TRBV6-5 and J is TRBJ1-2; D is ambiguous. This CDR3 region has 14 residues. CDR1 is MNHEY and CDR2 is SVGAGI in the germline V gene. V was shortened by 1 base and J by 6 bases, with 12 bases between the two germline ends.

There are a few counts of this clone. This chain joins TRBV28 and TRBJ1-4; D is perhaps TRBD1 (6 bases). This CDR3 contains 14 residues. The V end lost 6 bases, the J end lost 3 bases, and 11 bases lay between the germline ends. From germline, CDR1 is MDHEN and CDR2 SYDVKM. The CDR3 loop is CASREGGSNEKLFF. CDR3 DNA sequence: TGTGCCAGCAGAGAGGGGGGGTCTAATGAAAAACTGTTTTTT. The full variable domain, completed using reference TRBV28 and TRBJ1-4, is DVKVTQSSRYLVKRTGEKVFLECVQDMDHENMFWYRQDPGLGLRLIYFSYDVKMKEKGDIPEGYSVSREKKERFSLILESASTNQTSMYLCASREGGSNEKLFFGSGTQLSVL.

The chain carries TRBV7-3 and TRBJ2-5; TRBD1 is a possible D gene (6 bases). This CDR3 has 13 residues. CDR1 and CDR2 (germline): SGHTA, FQGTGA. V lost 2 bases to trimming and J lost 3 bases, with 7 bases between them. The chain's CDR3 is CASSLRTEETQYF. In DNA form, the CDR3 reads TGTGCCAGCAGCTTACGGACAGAAGAGACCCAGTACTTC. Filled out from reference TRBV7-3 and TRBJ2-5, the complete variable domain reads GAGVSQTPSNKVTEKGKYVELRCDPISGHTALYWYRQSLGQGPEFLIYFQGTGAADDSGLPNDRFFAVRPEGSVSTLKIQRTERGDSAVYLCASSLRTEETQYFGPGTRLLVL.

The chain recombines TRBV7-2 with TRBJ1-4; D ambiguous. The CDR3 has 15 residues. Germline values: CDR1 SGHTA, CDR2 FQGNSA. Between the trimmed V and J ends, which lost 5 bases and 0 bases, there was a span of 10 bases. The CDR3 loop reads CASSPRWATNEKLFF. For the CDR3, the DNA is TGTGCCAGCAGCCCCAGGTGGGCAACTAATGAAAAACTGTTTTTT.

V is TRBV5-6 and J is TRBJ2-2, with 8 positions matching TRBD1. The CDR3 has 17 amino acids. V was pared by 3 bases and J by 1 base, with 8 bases of the junction left unmatched. Per germline, CDR1 SGHDT and CDR2 YYEEEE. The CDR3 DNA is TGTGCCAGCAGCTCCTACCGGGACAGGCTGAACACCGGGGAGCTGTTTTTT. Translating it yields CASSSYRDRLNTGELFF. Supplemented by reference TRBV5-6 and TRBJ2-2, the full variable domain reads DAGVTQSPTHLIKTRGQQVTLRCSPKSGHDTVSWYQQALGQGPQFIFQYYEEEERQRGNFPDRFSGHQFPNYSSELNVNALLLGDSALYLCASSSYRDRLNTGELFFGEGSRLTVL.

The chain carries TRBV6-1 and TRBJ1-2, with 11 bases that match TRBD1. Germline CDR1 is MNHNS and CDR2 is SASEGT. The CDR3 contains 15 residues. Germline trimming cut 6 bases from V and 4 bases from J; bases unmatched to any gene: 7. The DNA for the CDR3 is TGTGCCAGCAGCCTCGGACAGGGGGCGTTCTATGGCTACACCTTC. Protein: CASSLGQGAFYGYTF.

A word on this clone: At the DNA level, this CDR3 is encoded by other sequences in the same sample as well. The chain couples TRBV18 to TRBJ2-2; 8 positions match TRBD1. V was clipped by 6 bases and J by 5 bases; unmatched bases: 5. Germline V CDR1 and CDR2: KGHSH, LQKENI. The CDR3 totals 14 residues. This CDR3 is CASSPRQGTGELFF. DNA for the CDR3: TGTGCCAGCTCTCCTCGACAGGGGACCGGGGAGCTGTTTTTT.

This clone was counted only a few times. The V call is TRBV29-1, the J call TRBJ2-5; D might be TRBD1 (6 bases). The CDR3 has 14 residues. Trimming pared 4 bases from V and 5 bases from J, leaving 17 bases between. Germline CDR1 SQVTM, CDR2 ANQGSEA. The CDR3 DNA is TGCAGCGTTGGCCACCTCAACAGGGAGGAGACCCAGTACTTC. Protein: CSVGHLNREETQYF. The variable domain in full, with the rest retrieved from reference TRBV29-1 and TRBJ2-5, is SAVISQKPSRDICQRGTSLTIQCQVDSQVTMMFWYRQQPGQSLTLIATANQGSEATYESGFVIDKFPISRPNLTFSTLTVSNMSPEDSSIYLCSVGHLNREETQYFGPGTRLLVL.

This sequence joins TRBV6-5 and TRBJ1-2; 9 nucleotides align to TRBD1. CDR1 and CDR2 (germline): MNHEY, SVGAGI. This CDR3 spans 14 amino acids. V dropped 6 bases and J dropped 4; count of bases not matched to a gene: 6. CDR3 protein: CASSTGGNSYGYTF. DNA for the CDR3: TGTGCCAGCAGCACAGGGGGCAACAGCTATGGCTACACCTTC.